Below, 26 T cell receptor beta chains from the same sample are listed, as sequenced in a study of blood T cells in healthy people across ages. With a J-beta primer mix and a sample-barcoded 5' primer, a second PCR ran 7 to 11 cycles. Each CDR3 protein gets one entry after TCRdb re-called the 5' RACE reads with MiXCR. The sample has hundreds of thousands of distinct CDR3 sequences, around 28% seen once. The sample comprised blood. The receptors were gathered from a woman aged 80 or over in good health.

The CDR3: CASSPYPPRTSSTDTQYF. The CDR3 DNA reads as TGTGCCAGCAGCCCTTACCCACCGAGAACTTCCAGCACAGATACGCAGTATTTT. The chain carries TRBV7-2 and TRBJ2-3; unclear D gene. The CDR3 sequence is 18 residues long. Germline loops: CDR1 SGHTA, CDR2 FQGNSA. Trimming removed 5 bases at V and 0 bases at J, with 21 bases between. Full variable domain (missing parts from reference TRBV7-2 and TRBJ2-3): GAGVSQSPSNKVTEKGKDVELRCDPISGHTALYWYRQSLGQGLEFLIYFQGNSAPDKSGLPSDRFSAERTGGSVSTLTIQRTQQEDSAVYLCASSPYPPRTSSTDTQYFGPGTRLTVL.

This clonotype was recorded a few times. The chain links TRBV6-5 to TRBJ2-7, with TRBD1 as a possible D gene (5 bases). Per germline, CDR1 MNHEY and CDR2 SVGAGI. Trimming pared 5 bases from V and 2 bases from J, leaving 13 bases between. The CDR3 covers 14 residues. The CDR3 sequence is CASSRTDRTYEQYF. Here the CDR3 DNA reads TGTGCCAGCAGTCGAACAGACAGAACCTACGAGCAGTACTTC.

The gene calls are TRBV6-2 or TRBV6-3 and TRBJ1-1; perhaps TRBD1 as D (5 bases). The V and J ends lost 5 bases and 0 bases respectively, with 7 bases between them. Germline loops: CDR1 MNHEY, CDR2 SVGEGT. This CDR3 comprises 13 residues. CDR3 in amino acids: CASSGTVNTEAFF. CDR3 DNA: TGTGCCAGCAGTGGGACGGTGAACACTGAAGCTTTCTTT.

This clonotype was detected a few times. This chain joins TRBV24-1 and TRBJ1-5; D ambiguous. The CDR3 runs 13 residues. CDR1 KGHDR and CDR2 SFDVKD come from the germline V gene. V lost 5 bases and J lost 3, with 7 bases in between. The CDR3 coding sequence is TGTGCCACCAGTGCCACCACCAATCAGCCCCAGCATTTT. It translates to CATSATTNQPQHF.

This clonotype was observed at least ten times. The rearrangement joins TRBV29-1 to TRBJ1-2; D is ambiguous. Germline values: CDR1 SQVTM, CDR2 ANQGSEA. V was clipped by 2 bases and J by 2 bases, with 15 bases between them. The CDR3 contains 15 residues. DNA of the CDR3: TGCAGCGTTGAAACGCCAAAGGAAACCAACTATGGCTACACCTTC. Its translation is CSVETPKETNYGYTF.

The chain recombines TRBV6-1 with TRBJ1-1, with D tentatively TRBD1 (5 bases). V was trimmed by 5 bases and J by 1 base, leaving 11 bases between them. The germline CDR1 and CDR2 sequences are MNHNS and SASEGT. The CDR3 extends over 14 amino acids. CDR3: CASSTFQGNTEAFF. CDR3 DNA sequence: TGTGCCAGCAGTACCTTCCAGGGGAACACTGAAGCTTTCTTT.

This clonotype has only a few counts. The genes are TRBV7-2 and TRBJ2-5; 7 bases line up with TRBD2. The V gene's germline CDR1 is SGHTA and CDR2 FQGNSA. J was trimmed by 5 bases and V by 0 bases; bases with no gene match: 9. The CDR3 totals 16 residues. CDR3 residues: CASSLALQRGMETQYF. The CDR3 DNA sequence: TGTGCCAGCAGCTTAGCCCTCCAGCGGGGAATGGAGACCCAGTACTTC.

This clonotype was found many times. The chain carries TRBV20-1 and TRBJ2-5, with 9 bases identical to TRBD1. This CDR3 is 14 amino acids long. Germline values: CDR1 DFQATT, CDR2 SNEGSKA (reference sequence). V dropped 3 bases and J dropped 4; count of bases not matched to a gene: 6. The CDR3, as DNA: TGCAGTGCTAGGGACGGACAGGGGTCAGAGACCCAGTACTTC. Its protein is CSARDGQGSETQYF.

Of note for this clonotype: A much larger clone lies a single base off, so this may be a read error. The chain combines TRBV7-9 with TRBJ2-7; D is ambiguous. Trimming stripped 1 base from V and 7 bases from J, with 11 bases between. The germline V gene has CDR1 SEHNR and CDR2 FQNEAQ (reference sequence). This CDR3 has 13 amino acids. CDR3 loop: CASSLEVTMEQYF. The CDR3 DNA reads as TGTGCCAGCAGCTTAGAGGTCACGATGGAGCAGTACTTC.

This clonotype was observed a few times. The rearrangement joins TRBV21-1 to TRBJ1-5. TRBV21-1 is deemed a pseudogene. The CDR3 contains 18 residues. The CDR3, as DNA: TGTGCCAGCAGCCTCCAAATTGGTGAGGGCAGGGGCAATCAGCCCCAGCATTTT. Protein sequence: CASSLQIGEGRGNQPQHF.

The gene calls are TRBV7-2 and TRBJ2-7, with 7 bases matching TRBD2. The CDR3 consists of 15 residues. Germline CDR1 reads SGHTA; CDR2 reads FQGNSA. The V gene end was trimmed by 1 base and the J gene end by 3 bases; junction bases not matched to a gene: 6. The CDR3 region has the DNA TGTGCCAGCAGCTTAGGGCCTAGCGGTTTCTACGAGCAGTACTTC. Protein product: CASSLGPSGFYEQYF.

The gene calls are TRBV4-2 and TRBJ2-3, with a tentative D call TRBD2 (6 bases). The germline gives CDR1 LGHNA, CDR2 YNFKEQ. The CDR3 runs 18 residues. Trimming removed 0 bases at V and 2 bases at J, with 18 bases between. The chain's CDR3 is CASSQDIAGGMNTDTQYF. The CDR3 bases are TGTGCCAGCAGCCAAGATATTGCTGGCGGGATGAACACAGATACGCAGTATTTT.

At least ten counts were recorded for this clonotype. V gene TRBV24-1 combines with J gene TRBJ2-1; 10 bases map to TRBD2. This CDR3 spans 15 amino acids. With 3 bases clipped from V and 5 bases from J, the junction kept 3 bases outside the gene matches. CDR1 is KGHDR and CDR2 is SFDVKD in the germline V gene. CDR3 in amino acids: CATSDASGGNNEQFF. Here the CDR3 DNA reads TGTGCCACCAGTGATGCTAGCGGGGGTAACAATGAGCAGTTCTTC.

Notes on this clonotype: A much larger clone is a single base away; this may be a read error. The chain has TRBV6-2 or TRBV6-3 and TRBJ1-1; D unresolved. CDR3 length: 13 residues. Germline lookup yields CDR1 MNHEY and CDR2 SVGEGT. The CDR3 DNA reads TGTGCCTGCAGGCACGCGGGTGGCACTGAAGCTTTCTTT. Its translation is CACRHAGGTEAFF.

The DNA for the CDR3 is TGTGCCAGCAGTTTACAGGGGTCCTCGAATGAAAAACTGTTTTTT. Amino acids: CASSLQGSSNEKLFF. V gene TRBV2 combines with J gene TRBJ1-4; 7 bases match TRBD1. The ends lost 5 bases at V and 5 bases at J; junction bases unmatched: 8. The CDR3 sequence is 15 residues long. Germline assignment: CDR1 SNHLY and CDR2 FYNNEI.

V is TRBV5-1 and J is TRBJ1-2, with D maybe TRBD1 (5 bases). CDR1 is SGHRS, CDR2 YFSETQ, per germline. This CDR3 comprises 15 residues. V was cut by 0 bases and J by 6 bases, with 15 bases left in between. CDR3 in DNA: TGCGCCAGCAGCTTGGCCGGGGGGAAGGGAAATGGCTACACCTTC. It codes for CASSLAGGKGNGYTF.

This clonotype appeared many times. The rearrangement uses TRBV15 and TRBJ2-5; TRBD2 matches at 8 bases. The CDR3 consists of 15 residues. From germline, CDR1 is LNHNV and CDR2 YYDKDF (reference sequence). V was pared by 0 bases and J by 5 bases, with 5 bases of the junction left unmatched. The CDR3 bases are TGTGCCACCAGCAGAGATCGCACTAGCGGCGAGACCCAGTACTTC. Protein sequence: CATSRDRTSGETQYF.

This clonotype was seen at least ten times. The chain uses TRBV11-2 and TRBJ2-7, with D perhaps matching TRBD1 (7 bases). CDR1 is SGHAT and CDR2 is FQNNGV in the germline V gene. The CDR3 spans 15 residues. The V end lost 10 bases, the J end lost 2 bases, and 21 bases lay between the germline ends. The CDR3 protein is CATAGRDSLTYEQYF. In DNA form, the CDR3 reads TGTGCCACCGCGGGAAGGGACAGTCTTACCTACGAGCAGTACTTC.

There are many counts of this clonotype. The chain uses TRBV20-1 and TRBJ2-7; no reliable D call. The V end was cut by 3 bases, the J end by 4 bases, with 13 bases between. Per the germline V gene, CDR1 is DFQATT and CDR2 is SNEGSKA (reference sequence). The CDR3 sequence is 13 residues long. The CDR3 sequence is CSASLPGRYEQYF. Here the CDR3 DNA reads TGCAGTGCTAGCTTACCCGGAAGGTACGAGCAGTACTTC.

Turning to this clonotype: The conserved phenylalanine or tryptophan is not found at the CDR3 terminus, so this likely reflects a read error. The rearrangement joins TRBV12-3 or TRBV12-4 to TRBJ2-3; D perhaps matches TRBD1 (6 bases). CDR3 length: 14 amino acids. V lost 6 bases to trimming and J lost 4 bases, with 14 bases between them. DNA for the CDR3: TGTGCCAGCAGCAGACAGGAGAGCGCAGATACGCAGTATTCT. Translated, it gives CASSRQESADTQYS.

This clonotype was seen many times. The J gene is TRBJ2-5, the V gene TRBV6-6, with TRBD1 as a possible D gene (5 bases). CDR1 and CDR2 from the germline V gene are MNHNY and SVGAGI (reference sequence). The CDR3 contains 15 residues. With 7 bases removed from V and 5 bases from J, the gap between germline ends came to 20 bases. In DNA, the CDR3 is TGTGCCAGCACAATAGTAGCAGGGAAAGGGGAGACCCAGTACTTC. Its protein is CASTIVAGKGETQYF.

This clonotype showed up many times. Compared with germline, one end of the junction differs, possibly owing to a read error. The chain combines TRBV18 with TRBJ1-1; no definite D call. CDR1 is KGHSH and CDR2 is LQKENI in the germline V gene. CDR3 length: 13 residues. The CDR3 spells CASSPRGDTEAFF. The CDR3 nucleotides read TGCGCCAGCAGTCCCCGCGGCGACACTGAAGCTTTCTTT.

J is TRBJ2-1 and V is TRBV2, with 9 bases matching TRBD1. The CDR3 covers 13 residues. The germline CDR1 and CDR2 sequences are SNHLY and FYNNEI. Losses at the gene ends were 7 bases for V and 10 bases for J; bases not matched to a gene: 8. The CDR3 sequence is CASKDRGSSEQFF. DNA for the CDR3: TGTGCCAGCAAGGACAGGGGATCTTCGGAGCAGTTCTTC.

The rearrangement joins TRBV9 to TRBJ2-3; no clear D gene. The CDR3 covers 15 residues. CDR1 and CDR2 (germline): SGDLS, YYNGEE. The V gene lost 2 bases and the J gene lost 1 base, with 11 bases spanning the gap. This CDR3 reads CASSVRGLGTDTQYF. The CDR3 coding sequence is TGTGCCAGCAGCGTCCGAGGATTGGGCACAGATACGCAGTATTTT.

Details on this clonotype: This sequence may be a read error, since a much larger clone differs from it by one base. The conserved closing phenylalanine or tryptophan is absent in this CDR3, likely reflecting a read error. V and J are TRBV9 and TRBJ1-2, with unresolved D. The CDR3 sequence is 15 residues long. V gave up 0 bases and J gave up 2 bases, with 11 bases separating them. Germline values: CDR1 SGDLS, CDR2 YYNGEE. The chain's CDR3 is CASSVDLGSNYGYTC. The CDR3 DNA sequence: TGTGCCAGCAGCGTAGATCTGGGGTCCAACTATGGCTACACCTGC.

The chain has TRBV20-1 and TRBJ1-5; D is possibly TRBD1 (6 bases). Germline CDR1 and CDR2: DFQATT and SNEGSKA (reference sequence). Trimming shortened V by 0 bases and J by 6 bases, and 12 bases separated the two germline ends. The CDR3 is 14 residues long. The CDR3 region has the DNA TGCAGTGCTAGAGATGGGGGGGCCGGTCAGCCCCAGCATTTT. Translating it yields CSARDGGAGQPQHF.